This T cell receptor (beta chain) was retrieved from a study of OX40 agonist ivuxolimab in advanced cancers. Study overall: It was ivuxolimab, an agonistic anti-OX40 (CD134) antibody, that patients were treated with. Patients enrolled in dose escalation were diagnosed with hepatocellular carcinoma, melanoma, renal cell or head and neck cancer.

TCRdb keeps only in-frame clones here, not all; method: immunoSEQ multiplex PCR. The repertoire holds over 65,000 clones, roughly 88% seen once, with 1.5% to 2% in the top ten. Trimming at V came to 2 bases and at J to 8 bases, leaving 2 bases not matched to a gene. The CDR3 has 13 amino acids. Germline V gives CDR1 SGHRS, CDR2 YFSETQ. The source of this sequence is an adult with an advanced solid tumor such as melanoma, head and neck, liver or kidney cancer. V is TRBV5-1 and J is TRBJ1-1; TRBD1 agrees at 11 bases. Specimen: CD4+ or CD8+ T cells sorted from blood, collected in a trial of the OX40 agonist ivuxolimab. The CDR3 region has the DNA TGCGCCAGCAGCTTTGGACAGGGGGCGGAAGCTTTCTTT. Translating it yields CASSFGQGAEAFF.